This paragraph reports one T cell receptor beta chain. After removal of 3 bases from V and 4 bases from J, the junction contained 2 bases not matched to a gene. This CDR3 is 15 amino acids long. Germline CDR1 is SGHRS and CDR2 is YFSETQ. The sample is drawn from a study of control samples from healthy donors and cancer patients. The assay was immunoSEQ multiplex PCR, and TCRdb's table has in-frame clones only and misses some. Here the sample spans approximately 150,000 clones, more than 85% being singletons. The specimen sequenced was blood. This receptor was identified in a woman aged 40 to 50 in good health. The V gene is TRBV5-1, the J gene TRBJ2-1, with 12 bases aligning to TRBD2. In nucleotides, the CDR3 is TGCGCCAGCAGCTCTCTAGCGGGGGGGTACAATGAGCAGTTCTTC. It encodes CASSSLAGGYNEQFF.